One T cell receptor beta chain is described in this entry. Its recognized antigen is unknown. No base-level quality is on record; no much larger clone is a single base apart. From a lookup of the germline V gene, CDR1 and CDR2 are MNHEY and SVGAGI. The CDR3 goes from the cysteine to the phenylalanine over 12 residues. Here the CDR3 DNA is all that survives: 36 bases in frame from base 1. V is pared back by 2 bases and J by 10 bases, with 6 bases lying between the germline termini. The sample comes from a study of blood T cell repertoires in COVID-19 (dated by TCRdb to 2018 to 2021). For the wider study: Samples from collaborators originated in the United States, Italy and Spain and spanned both the acute and convalescent phases of COVID-19. The material from the prospective study consisted of cDNA or gDNA derived from T cells, B-cell-depleted T cells, or PBMCs. Subjects who had been exposed to COVID-19, were actively infected with it, or had recovered from it provided the deeply sampled blood TCRbeta repertoires that made up the dataset. The repertoires were made available in a free public database intended to serve as a resource for research on the immune response to SARS-CoV-2. The samples were drawn from two sources: the first 160 participants of the ongoing ImmuneRACE study, and 1,200 or so subjects contributed by 6 global collaborators. A de-identified subject ID, COVID-19 status, age in years and sex were almost always included in the sample metadata. Where available, HLA class I and class II types were obtained from metadata supplied by the sample provider rather than from assay-based typing. Broad study findings and their caveats: The quantity of clinical and demographic metadata differed by source and by participant and was supplied without curation.

Whole blood was collected in K2EDTA tubes by collaborating institutions according to the institutions' own protocols. For TCRbeta analysis, collaborators shipped samples in one of three forms: frozen whole blood, isolated PBMCs, or DNA extracted from either of those sample types. The immunoSEQ Assay, a bias-controlled multiplex PCR, was used to amplify TCRbeta CDR3 regions from genomic DNA. As for the original processing: Within the assay, amplification of reference gene primers was used to estimate how many nucleated cells each sample contained. To quantify the absolute abundance of each unique TCRbeta CDR3 rearrangement, sequence reads were collapsed and filtered. For each sample, productive Simpson clonality was calculated by taking the square root of Simpson's diversity index across productive rearrangements. Drawn from immuneACCESS, this table holds only the in-frame rearrangements with V and J called that TCRdb kept. Clones are partly lost; checked studies trace under half to an unresolved V gene and leave the rest unexplained. Clonal size and the V and J genes are those of that table, whereas D and trimming came from the DNA. Within this sample are approximately 120,000 clones, with 60% to 85% of them counted one time only. Clones ranked in the top ten supply roughly 20% of the sample.

Sequencing was performed on peripheral blood. This chain is built from TRBV6-5 and TRBJ1-6; no D gene is confidently identified. The clonotype was recovered from a man at least 80 years old with acute or convalescent COVID-19. The base sequence is TGTGCCAGCAGTTACCGGGAGTCACCCCTCCACTTT. It is translated as CASSYRESPLHF.